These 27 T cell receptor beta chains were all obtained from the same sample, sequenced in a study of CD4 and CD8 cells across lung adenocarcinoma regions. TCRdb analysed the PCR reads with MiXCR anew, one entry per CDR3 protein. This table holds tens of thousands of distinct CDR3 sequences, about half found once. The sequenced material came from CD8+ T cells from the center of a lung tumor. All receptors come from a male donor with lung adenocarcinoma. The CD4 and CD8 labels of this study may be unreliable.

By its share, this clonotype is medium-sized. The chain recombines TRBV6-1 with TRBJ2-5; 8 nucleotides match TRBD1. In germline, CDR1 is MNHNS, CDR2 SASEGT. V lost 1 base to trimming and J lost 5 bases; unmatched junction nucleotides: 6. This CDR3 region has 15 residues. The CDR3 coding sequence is TGTGCCAGCAGTGAAGGGACAGGGATTAGCGAGACCCAGTACTTC. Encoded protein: CASSEGTGISETQYF.

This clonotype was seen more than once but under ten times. CDR3 nucleotide sequence: TGCAGTGCTAGAGACATACTAGCGAGGGGGGAGACCCAGTACTTC. Protein sequence: CSARDILARGETQYF. The V gene is TRBV20-1, the J gene TRBJ2-5, with D perhaps matching TRBD2 (7 bases). The ends were cut back, 0 bases at V and 5 bases at J, with 16 bases in the middle. Germline V gene lookup returns CDR1 DFQATT and CDR2 SNEGSKA (reference sequence). This CDR3 has 15 residues.

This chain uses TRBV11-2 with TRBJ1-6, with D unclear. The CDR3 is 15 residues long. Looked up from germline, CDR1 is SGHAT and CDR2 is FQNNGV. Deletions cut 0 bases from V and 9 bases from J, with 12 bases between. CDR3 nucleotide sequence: TGTGCCAGCAGCTTAGAATCCGGGTCTCCTTCACCCCTCCACTTT. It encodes CASSLESGSPSPLHF.

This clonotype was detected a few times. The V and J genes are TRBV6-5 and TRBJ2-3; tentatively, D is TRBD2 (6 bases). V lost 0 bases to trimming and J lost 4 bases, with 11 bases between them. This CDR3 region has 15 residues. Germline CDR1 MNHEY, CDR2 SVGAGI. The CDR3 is CASSYSPWGADTQYF. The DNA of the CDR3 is TGTGCCAGCAGTTACTCCCCGTGGGGGGCAGATACGCAGTATTTT.

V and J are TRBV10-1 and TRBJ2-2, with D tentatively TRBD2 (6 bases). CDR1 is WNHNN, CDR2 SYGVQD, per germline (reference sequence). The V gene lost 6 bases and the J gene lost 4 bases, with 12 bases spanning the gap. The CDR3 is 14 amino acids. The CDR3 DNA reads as TGCGCCAGCAGCCAACAGGAGGGCACCGGGGAGCTGTTTTTT. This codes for CASSQQEGTGELFF.

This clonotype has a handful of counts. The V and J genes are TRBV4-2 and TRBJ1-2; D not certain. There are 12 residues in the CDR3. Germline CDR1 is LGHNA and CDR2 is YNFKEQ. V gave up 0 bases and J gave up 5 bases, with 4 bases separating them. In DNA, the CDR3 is TGTGCCAGCAGCCAAGAAGGATATGGCTACACCTTC. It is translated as CASSQEGYGYTF.

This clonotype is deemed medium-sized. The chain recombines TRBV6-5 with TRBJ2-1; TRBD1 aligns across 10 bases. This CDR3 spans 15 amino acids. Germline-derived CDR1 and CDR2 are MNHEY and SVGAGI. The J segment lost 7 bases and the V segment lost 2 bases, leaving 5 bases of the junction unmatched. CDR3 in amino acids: CASSYLGQGDNEQFF. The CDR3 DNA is TGTGCCAGCAGTTACCTCGGACAGGGGGATAATGAGCAGTTCTTC.

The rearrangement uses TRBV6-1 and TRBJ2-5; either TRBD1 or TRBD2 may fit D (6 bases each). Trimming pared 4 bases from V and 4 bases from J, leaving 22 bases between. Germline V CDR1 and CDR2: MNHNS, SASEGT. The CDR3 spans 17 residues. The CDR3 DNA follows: TGTGCCAGCAGTGCGGGGCTCGGGGGCAGTGACCCAGAGACCCAGTACTTC. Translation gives CASSAGLGGSDPETQYF.

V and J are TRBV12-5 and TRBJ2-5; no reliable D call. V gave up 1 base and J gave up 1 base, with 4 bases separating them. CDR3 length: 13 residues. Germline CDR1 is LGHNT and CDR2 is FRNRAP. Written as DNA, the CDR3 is TGTGCTAGTGGTTTGGGCAGCCAAGAGACCCAGTACTTC. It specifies CASGLGSQETQYF.

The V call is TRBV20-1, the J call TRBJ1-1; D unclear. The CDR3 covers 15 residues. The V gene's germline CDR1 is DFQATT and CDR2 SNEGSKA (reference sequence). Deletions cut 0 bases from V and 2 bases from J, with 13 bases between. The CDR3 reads CSARDFAHLNTEAFF. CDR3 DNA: TGCAGTGCTAGAGATTTCGCACACCTAAACACTGAAGCTTTCTTT.

This CDR3 reads CAWSRDRGNGYTF. The CDR3 DNA sequence: TGTGCCTGGAGTCGGGACAGGGGTAATGGCTACACCTTC. V gene TRBV30 combines with J gene TRBJ1-2, with TRBD1 matching 10 bases. This CDR3 is 13 amino acids long. Germline CDR1 is GTSNPN and CDR2 is SVGIG (reference sequence). J lost 6 bases, V lost 2 bases, and 3 bases had no gene match.

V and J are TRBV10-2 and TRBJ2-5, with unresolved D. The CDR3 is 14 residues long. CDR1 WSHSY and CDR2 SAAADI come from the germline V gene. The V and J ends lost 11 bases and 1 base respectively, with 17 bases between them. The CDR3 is CAGLMGQAQETQYF. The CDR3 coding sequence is TGCGCCGGGCTCATGGGCCAGGCCCAAGAGACCCAGTACTTC.

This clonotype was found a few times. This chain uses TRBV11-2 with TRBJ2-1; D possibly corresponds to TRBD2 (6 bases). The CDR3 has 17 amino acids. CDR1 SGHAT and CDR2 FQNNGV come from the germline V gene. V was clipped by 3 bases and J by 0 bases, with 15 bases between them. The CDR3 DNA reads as TGTGCCAGCAGCTTGAGGCGGGGTTCGAGCTCCTACAATGAGCAGTTCTTC. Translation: CASSLRRGSSSYNEQFF. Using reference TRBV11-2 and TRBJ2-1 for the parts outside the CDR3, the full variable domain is EAGVAQSPRYKIIEKRQSVAFWCNPISGHATLYWYQQILGQGPKLLIQFQNNGVVDDSQLPKDRFSAERLKGVDSTLKIQPAKLEDSAVYLCASSLRRGSSSYNEQFFGPGTRLTVL.

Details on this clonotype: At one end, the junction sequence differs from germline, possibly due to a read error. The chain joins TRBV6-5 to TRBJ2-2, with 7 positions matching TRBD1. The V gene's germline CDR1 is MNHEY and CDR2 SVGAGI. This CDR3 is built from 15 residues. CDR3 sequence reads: CASSYTGTAPGELFF. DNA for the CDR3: TGTGCCAGCAGTTATACCGGGACAGCCCCTGGGGAGCTGTTCTTT.

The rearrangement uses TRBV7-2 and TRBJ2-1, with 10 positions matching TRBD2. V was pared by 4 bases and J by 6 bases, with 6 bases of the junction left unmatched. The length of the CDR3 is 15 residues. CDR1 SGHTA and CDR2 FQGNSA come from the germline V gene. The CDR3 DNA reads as TGTGCCAGCAGCTCGGGCCTAGCGGGGGTCAATGAGCAGTTCTTC. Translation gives CASSSGLAGVNEQFF.

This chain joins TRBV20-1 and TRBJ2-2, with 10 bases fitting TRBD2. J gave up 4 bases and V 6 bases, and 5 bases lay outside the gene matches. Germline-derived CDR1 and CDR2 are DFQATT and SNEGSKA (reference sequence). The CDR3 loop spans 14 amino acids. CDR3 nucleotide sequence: TGCAGTGCAGTAGCGGGAGGCCCCACCGGGGAGCTGTTTTTT. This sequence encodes CSAVAGGPTGELFF.

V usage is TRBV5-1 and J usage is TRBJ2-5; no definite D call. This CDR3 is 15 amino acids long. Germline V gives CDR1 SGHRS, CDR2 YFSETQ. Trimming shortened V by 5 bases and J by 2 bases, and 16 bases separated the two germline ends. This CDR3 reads CASSPNVGQQETQYF. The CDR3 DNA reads TGCGCCAGCAGTCCCAACGTAGGGCAGCAAGAGACCCAGTACTTC.

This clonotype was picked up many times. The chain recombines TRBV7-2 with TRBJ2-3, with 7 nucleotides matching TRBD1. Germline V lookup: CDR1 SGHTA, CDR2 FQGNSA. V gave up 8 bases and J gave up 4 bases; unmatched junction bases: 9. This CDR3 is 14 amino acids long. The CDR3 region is CASRLRQGSDTQYF. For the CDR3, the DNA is TGTGCCAGCCGCCTCCGACAGGGATCAGATACGCAGTATTTT.

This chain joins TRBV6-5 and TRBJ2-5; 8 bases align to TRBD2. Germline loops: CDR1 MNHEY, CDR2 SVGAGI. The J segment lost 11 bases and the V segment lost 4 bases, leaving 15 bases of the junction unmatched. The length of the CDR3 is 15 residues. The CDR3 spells CASSLTLAPREEQYF. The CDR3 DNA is TGTGCCAGCAGTTTAACACTAGCGCCGCGGGAGGAGCAGTACTTC.

The CDR3 is CASSYQTGHYEQYF. The CDR3, as DNA: TGTGCCAGCAGTTACCAGACAGGACACTACGAGCAGTACTTC. V gene TRBV6-5 combines with J gene TRBJ2-1, with a tentative D call TRBD1 (6 bases). The assigned J gene may be wrong: the sequence end matches TRBJ2-7 better. Germline CDR1 and CDR2: MNHEY and SVGAGI. This CDR3 contains 14 residues.

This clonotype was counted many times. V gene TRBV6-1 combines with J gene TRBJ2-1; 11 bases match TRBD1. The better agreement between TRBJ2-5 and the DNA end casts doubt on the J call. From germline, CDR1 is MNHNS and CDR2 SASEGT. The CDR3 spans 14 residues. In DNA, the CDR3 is TGTGCCAGCAGTCGGACAGGGGGCGGGGAGACCCAGTACTTC. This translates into CASSRTGGGETQYF.

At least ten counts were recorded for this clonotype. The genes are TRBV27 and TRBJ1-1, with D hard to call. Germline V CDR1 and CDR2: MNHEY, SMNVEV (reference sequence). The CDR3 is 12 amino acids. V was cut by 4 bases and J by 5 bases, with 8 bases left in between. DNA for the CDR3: TGTGCCAGCAGTTCTGTGGGTACTGAAGCTTTCTTT. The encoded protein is CASSSVGTEAFF.

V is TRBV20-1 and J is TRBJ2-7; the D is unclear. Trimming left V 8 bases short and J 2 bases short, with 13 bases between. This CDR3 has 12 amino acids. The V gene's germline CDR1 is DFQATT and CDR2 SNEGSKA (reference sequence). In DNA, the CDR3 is TGCAGTTCGATCCCCATTGCCTACGAGCAGTACTTC. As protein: CSSIPIAYEQYF.

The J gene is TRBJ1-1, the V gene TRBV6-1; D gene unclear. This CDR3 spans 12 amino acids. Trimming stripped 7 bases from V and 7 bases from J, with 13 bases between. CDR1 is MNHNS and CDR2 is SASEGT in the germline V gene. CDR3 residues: CASTDYDSEAFF. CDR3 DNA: TGTGCCAGCACAGACTACGATAGTGAAGCTTTCTTT.

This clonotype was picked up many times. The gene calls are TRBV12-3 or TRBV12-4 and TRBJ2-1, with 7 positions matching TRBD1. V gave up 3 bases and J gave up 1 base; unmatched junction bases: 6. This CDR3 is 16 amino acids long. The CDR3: CASSFPGQLSYNEQFF. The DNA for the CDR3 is TGTGCCAGCAGTTTTCCGGGACAGCTTTCCTACAATGAGCAGTTCTTC.

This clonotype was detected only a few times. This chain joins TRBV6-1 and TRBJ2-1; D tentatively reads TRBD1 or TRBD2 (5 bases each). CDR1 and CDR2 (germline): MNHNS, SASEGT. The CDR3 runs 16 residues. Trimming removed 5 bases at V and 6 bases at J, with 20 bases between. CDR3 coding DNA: TGTGCCAGCAGTCGTGCCCCGGGACCCACAGCCAATGAGCAGTTCTTC. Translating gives CASSRAPGPTANEQFF.

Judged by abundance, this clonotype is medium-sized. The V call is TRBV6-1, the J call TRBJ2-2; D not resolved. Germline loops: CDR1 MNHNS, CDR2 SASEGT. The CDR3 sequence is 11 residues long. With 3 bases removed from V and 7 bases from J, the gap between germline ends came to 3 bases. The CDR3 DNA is TGTGCCAGCAGTGAGTTCGGGGAGCTGTTTTTT. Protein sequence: CASSEFGELFF.